This T cell receptor (beta chain) derives from a study of T cells after posttransplantation cyclophosphamide. TCRdb keeps only in-frame clones here, not all; method: immunoSEQ multiplex PCR. The sample shows tens of thousands of clones, about 94% of them seen only once. Trimming at V came to 1 base and at J to 2 bases, leaving 3 bases not matched to a gene. CDR3 length: 17 residues. Germline V gene lookup returns CDR1 SGDLS and CDR2 YYNGEE. Peripheral blood was collected from the related graft donor on the marrow donation day. The clonotype originates from a woman aged 30 to 39 in good health and a related stem cell transplant donor. The sequenced sample consisted of PBMCs. The chain joins TRBV9 to TRBJ2-3, with 14 nucleotides matching TRBD2. CDR3 bases: TGTGCCAGCAGCGTAAGGGGACTAGCGGGGGCCACAGATACGCAGTATTTT. Translating it yields CASSVRGLAGATDTQYF.